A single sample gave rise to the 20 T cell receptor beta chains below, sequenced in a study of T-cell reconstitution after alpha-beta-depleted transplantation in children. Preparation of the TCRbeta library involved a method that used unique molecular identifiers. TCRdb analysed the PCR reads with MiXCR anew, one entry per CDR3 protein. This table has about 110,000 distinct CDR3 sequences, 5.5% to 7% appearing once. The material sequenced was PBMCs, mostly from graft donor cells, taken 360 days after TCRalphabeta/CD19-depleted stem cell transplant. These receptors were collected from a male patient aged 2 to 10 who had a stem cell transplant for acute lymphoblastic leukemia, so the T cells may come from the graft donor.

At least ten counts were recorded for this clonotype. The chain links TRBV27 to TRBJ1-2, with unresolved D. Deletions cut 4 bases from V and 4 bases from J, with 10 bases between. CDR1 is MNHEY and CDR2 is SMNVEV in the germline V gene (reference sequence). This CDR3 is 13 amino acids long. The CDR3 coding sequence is TGTGCCAGCAGTTACACCTCCGGCTATGGCTACACCTTC. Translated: CASSYTSGYGYTF.

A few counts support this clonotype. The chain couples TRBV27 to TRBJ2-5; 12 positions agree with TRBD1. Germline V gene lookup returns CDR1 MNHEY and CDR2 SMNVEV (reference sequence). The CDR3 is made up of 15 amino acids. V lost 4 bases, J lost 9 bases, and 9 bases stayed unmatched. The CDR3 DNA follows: TGTGCCAGCAGTTCTCCGGGACAGGGGGCACTCTCCCAGTACTTC. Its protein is CASSSPGQGALSQYF.

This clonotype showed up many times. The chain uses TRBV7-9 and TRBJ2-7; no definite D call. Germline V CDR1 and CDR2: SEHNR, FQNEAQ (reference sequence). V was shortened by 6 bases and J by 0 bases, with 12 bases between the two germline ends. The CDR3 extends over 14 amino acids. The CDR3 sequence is CASSPRESSYEQYF. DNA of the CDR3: TGTGCCAGCAGTCCCCGCGAGAGCTCCTACGAGCAGTACTTC.

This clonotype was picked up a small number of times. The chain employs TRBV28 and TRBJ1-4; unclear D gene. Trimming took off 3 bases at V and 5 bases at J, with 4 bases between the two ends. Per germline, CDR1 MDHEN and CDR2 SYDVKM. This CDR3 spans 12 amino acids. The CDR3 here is CASSLFNEKLFF. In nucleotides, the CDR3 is TGTGCCAGCAGTTTGTTCAATGAAAAACTGTTTTTT.

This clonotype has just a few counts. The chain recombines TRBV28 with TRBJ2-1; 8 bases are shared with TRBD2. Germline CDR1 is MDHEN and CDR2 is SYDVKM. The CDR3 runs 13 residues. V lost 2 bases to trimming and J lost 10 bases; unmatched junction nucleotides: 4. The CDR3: CASSLAGGSEQFF. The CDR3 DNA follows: TGTGCCAGCAGTTTAGCGGGAGGTAGCGAGCAGTTCTTC.

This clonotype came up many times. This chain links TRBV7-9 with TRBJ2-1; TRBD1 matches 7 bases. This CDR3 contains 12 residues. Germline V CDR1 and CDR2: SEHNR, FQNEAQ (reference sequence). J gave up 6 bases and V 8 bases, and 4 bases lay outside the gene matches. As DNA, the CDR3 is TGTGCCAGCCGCGACAGGGCCAATGAGCAGTTCTTC. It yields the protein CASRDRANEQFF. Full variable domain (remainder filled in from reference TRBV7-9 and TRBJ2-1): DTGVSQNPRHKITKRGQNVTFRCDPISEHNRLYWYRQTLGQGPEFLTYFQNEAQLEKSRLLSDRFSAERPKGSFSTLEIQRTEQGDSAMYLCASRDRANEQFFGPGTRLTVL.

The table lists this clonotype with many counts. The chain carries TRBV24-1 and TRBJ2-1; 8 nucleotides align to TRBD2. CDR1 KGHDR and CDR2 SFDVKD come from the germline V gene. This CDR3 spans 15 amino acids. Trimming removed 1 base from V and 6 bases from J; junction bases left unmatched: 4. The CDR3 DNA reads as TGTGCCACCAGTGATTTAACCAGCGGGAGCAATGAGCAGTTCTTC. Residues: CATSDLTSGSNEQFF.

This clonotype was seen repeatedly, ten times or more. CDR3 loop: CASSLGTVNQPQHF. The CDR3, as DNA: TGTGCCAGCAGTTTAGGGACAGTCAATCAGCCCCAGCATTTT. V usage is TRBV12-3 or TRBV12-4 and J usage is TRBJ1-5; D is possibly TRBD1 (6 bases). V lost 1 base and J lost 3, with 7 bases in between. The CDR3 runs 14 residues.

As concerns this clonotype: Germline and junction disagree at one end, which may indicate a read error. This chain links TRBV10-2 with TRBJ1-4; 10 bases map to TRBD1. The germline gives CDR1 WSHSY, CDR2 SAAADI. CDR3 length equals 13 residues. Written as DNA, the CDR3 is TGCGCCAGCAGTGGACGACAGGGGGCGAAGAGAATTTTT. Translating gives CASSGRQGAKRIF.

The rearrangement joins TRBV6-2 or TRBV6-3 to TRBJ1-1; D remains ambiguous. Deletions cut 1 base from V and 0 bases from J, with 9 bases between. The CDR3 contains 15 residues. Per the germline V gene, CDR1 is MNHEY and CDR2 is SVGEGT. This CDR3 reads CASSYLDGLNTEAFF. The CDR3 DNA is TGTGCCAGCAGTTACTTGGACGGATTGAACACTGAAGCTTTCTTT.

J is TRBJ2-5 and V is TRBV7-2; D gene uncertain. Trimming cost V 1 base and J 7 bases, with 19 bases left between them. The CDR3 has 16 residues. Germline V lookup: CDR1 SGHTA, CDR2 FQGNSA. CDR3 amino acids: CASSLETGPVWRTQYF. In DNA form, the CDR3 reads TGTGCCAGCAGCTTAGAAACCGGGCCCGTTTGGAGGACCCAGTACTTC.

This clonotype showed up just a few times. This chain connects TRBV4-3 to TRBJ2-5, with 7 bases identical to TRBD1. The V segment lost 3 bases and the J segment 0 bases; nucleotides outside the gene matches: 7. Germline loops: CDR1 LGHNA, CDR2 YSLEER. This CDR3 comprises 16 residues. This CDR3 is CASSHRPGQYQETQYF. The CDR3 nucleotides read TGCGCCAGCAGCCACCGCCCGGGACAGTACCAAGAGACCCAGTACTTC.

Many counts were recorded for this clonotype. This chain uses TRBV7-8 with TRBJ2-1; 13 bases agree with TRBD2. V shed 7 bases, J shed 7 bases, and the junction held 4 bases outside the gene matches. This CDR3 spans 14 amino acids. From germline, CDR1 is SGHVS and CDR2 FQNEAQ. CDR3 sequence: CASKLAGGRNEQFF. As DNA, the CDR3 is TGTGCCAGCAAACTAGCGGGGGGGAGGAATGAGCAGTTCTTC.

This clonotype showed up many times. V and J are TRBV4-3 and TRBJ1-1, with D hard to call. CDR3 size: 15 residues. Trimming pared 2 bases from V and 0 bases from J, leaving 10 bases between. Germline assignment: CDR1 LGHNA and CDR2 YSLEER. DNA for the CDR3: TGCGCCAGCAGCCAATTTAAGACACTGAACACTGAAGCTTTCTTT. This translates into CASSQFKTLNTEAFF.

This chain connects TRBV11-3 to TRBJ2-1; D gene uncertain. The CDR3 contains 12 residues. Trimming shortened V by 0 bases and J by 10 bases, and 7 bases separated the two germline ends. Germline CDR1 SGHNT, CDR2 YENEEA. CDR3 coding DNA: TGTGCCAGCAGCTTAGAAGGGCCGGAGCAGTTCTTC. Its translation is CASSLEGPEQFF. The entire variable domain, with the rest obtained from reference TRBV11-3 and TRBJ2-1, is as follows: EAGVVQSPRYKIIEKKQPVAFWCNPISGHNTLYWYLQNLGQGPELLIRYENEEAVDDSQLPKDRFSAERLKGVDSTLKIQPAELGDSAVYLCASSLEGPEQFFGPGTRLTVL.

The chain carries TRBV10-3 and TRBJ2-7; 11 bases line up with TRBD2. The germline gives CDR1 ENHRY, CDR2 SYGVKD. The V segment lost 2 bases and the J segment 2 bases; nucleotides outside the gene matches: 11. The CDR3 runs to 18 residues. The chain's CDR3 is CAISEVAGGPLIPYEQYF. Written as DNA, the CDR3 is TGTGCCATCAGTGAGGTAGCGGGAGGGCCTCTTATTCCCTACGAGCAGTACTTC.

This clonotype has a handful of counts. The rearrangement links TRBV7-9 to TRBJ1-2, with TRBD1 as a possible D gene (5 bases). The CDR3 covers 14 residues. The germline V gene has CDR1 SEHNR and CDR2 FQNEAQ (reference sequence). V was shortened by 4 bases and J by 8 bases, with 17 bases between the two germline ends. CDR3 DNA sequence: TGTGCCAGCAGCTCAGAGGCGGGGGGTGAGGGCTACACCTTC. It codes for CASSSEAGGEGYTF.

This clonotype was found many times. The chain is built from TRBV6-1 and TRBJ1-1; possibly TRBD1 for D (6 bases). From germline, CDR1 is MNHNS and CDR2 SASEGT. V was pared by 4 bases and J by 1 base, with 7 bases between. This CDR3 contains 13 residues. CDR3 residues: CASSARGNTEAFF. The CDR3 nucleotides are TGTGCCAGCAGTGCCAGGGGGAACACTGAAGCTTTCTTT.

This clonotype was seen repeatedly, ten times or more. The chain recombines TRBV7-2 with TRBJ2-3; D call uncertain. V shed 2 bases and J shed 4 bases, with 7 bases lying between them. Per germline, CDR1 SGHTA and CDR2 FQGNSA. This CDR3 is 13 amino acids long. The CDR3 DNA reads TGTGCCAGCAGCTTAAACCTTGCAGATACGCAGTATTTT. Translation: CASSLNLADTQYF. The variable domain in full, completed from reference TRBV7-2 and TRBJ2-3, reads GAGVSQSPSNKVTEKGKDVELRCDPISGHTALYWYRQSLGQGLEFLIYFQGNSAPDKSGLPSDRFSAERTGGSVSTLTIQRTQQEDSAVYLCASSLNLADTQYFGPGTRLTVL.

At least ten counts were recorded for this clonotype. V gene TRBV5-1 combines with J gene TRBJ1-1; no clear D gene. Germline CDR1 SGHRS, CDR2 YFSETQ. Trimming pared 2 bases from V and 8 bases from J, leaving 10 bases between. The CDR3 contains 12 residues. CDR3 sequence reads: CASSLWLPEAFF. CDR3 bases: TGCGCCAGCAGCTTATGGCTTCCCGAAGCTTTCTTT.